The text below deals with one T cell receptor (beta chain). The table lists this clonotype with many counts. The clone's antigen remains unknown. Base-call qualities are not available, and no considerably larger clone is one nucleotide away. The source of the sample is a study of T cells in Graves' hyperthyroidism and ophthalmopathy (dated by TCRdb to 2018 to 2020). Looking at the study overall: Peripheral blood was collected at initial diagnosis, before any treatment. Once sampling was done, hyperthyroidism patients were given methimazole at a starting dose of 30 mg daily, whereas ophthalmopathy patients were given high-dose intravenous methylprednisolone. In more than 5 Graves' hyperthyroidism patients, the study also compared T-cell repertoires from thyroid tissue with T-cell repertoires from blood. TCR Vbeta CDR3 sequencing of 130 to 150 peripheral blood samples (over 40 ophthalmopathy, 75 to 85 hyperthyroidism and roughly 17 progressor patients) is reported in the paper. Prospective prediction of ophthalmopathy was tested in an independent validation cohort consisting of fewer than 20 hyperthyroidism patients and more than 15 patients who later progressed to ophthalmopathy. To identify TCR V-J signatures that set the groups apart, the researchers used a discovery cohort of 100 patients, made up of 43 with Graves' ophthalmopathy and 57 with stable Graves' hyperthyroidism. The roughly 100 discovery patients were randomly split 7:3 into training and test sets. Findings and caveats that apply to the study as a whole: In validation, progression to ophthalmopathy was predicted by the model with 70% to 71% sensitivity and 72.22% specificity, a median of approximately 6.5 months before onset. Ophthalmopathy was separated from stable hyperthyroidism by a 13 V-J signature model, with just over 85% sensitivity and approximately 84% specificity obtained in cross-validation and 80%/75% obtained in testing. Sample size was not statistically predetermined, and blinding of investigators to group allocation was not performed. Most expanded thyroid clonotypes (frequency above 0.001) were also detected in blood, a finding suggesting that blood repertoires may reflect thyroid immune responses.

The TCR beta CDR3 regions were amplified from the RNA transcripts. The first round of RT-PCR for the TCR CDR3 was performed with the HTBI primer set and the Qiagen OneStep RT-PCR kit. Libraries were constructed in a second round of multiplex PCR, after which size selection and purification were carried out. Paired-end sequencing of the libraries was performed with 100 bp reads on an Illumina HiSeq2000. In the original analysis: SOAPnuke was used to process the raw data, removing reads that contained adapters or uncalled bases, had a mean Phred below 15, or lacked an exact match to the constant primer or identifier. COPE v1.2.5 was used to merge high-quality paired reads, and clonotypes were defined as unique nucleotide sequences. MiTCR v1.1 was used to align the clonotypes against IMGT TRBV, TRBD and TRBJ reference segments. Only V-J combinations with frequency above 0.0001, covering about 99% of repertoires, were analysed. The TCS score was defined as F50 (clonal expansion) divided by E x V (chaos), with BLOSUM62-based TCRdist calculated between CDR3 peptides within each V-J. Welch's t-statistics and random forest reduced 500 to 550 V-J features to around 14, which were used in a naive Bayes classifier (R e1071). TCRdb trimmed the raw reads at Q25, called clones with MiXCR and kept productive beta chains. Rows with a matching CDR3 protein are joined into one entry that keeps the most common DNA and genes. Clone size and V and J calls follow TCRdb, not the original study. The sample table holds a few hundred thousand distinct CDR3 sequences, of which about a sixth were seen once. The top ten constitute about 51% of the sample.

The CDR3 numbers 14 residues from cysteine through phenylalanine. The kept DNA is CDR3 alone, 42 bases in frame from the first base. Trimming removed 2 bases from V and 7 bases from J, leaving 14 bases between the germline ends. Sequences MNHEY (CDR1) and SMNVEV (CDR2) are obtained from the germline V gene (reference sequence). In the ophthalmopathy patients, disease was moderately to severely active, with a Clinical Activity Score of 3 or more, a NOSPECS grade of 4 or more, and a duration of less than 3 months. Any patient with an uncontrolled infection, another autoimmune disease, pregnancy or lactation was excluded. Clinical symptoms, serum thyroxine and TRAb, thyroid ultrasound, and orbital computed tomography formed the basis for the diagnoses. PBMCs were separated from 10 ml of fresh peripheral blood using Ficoll-Paque density gradient centrifugation. Total RNA was extracted with Trizol reagent, and quality was checked on an Agilent 2100 Bioanalyzer.

The sequence links TRBV27 to TRBJ1-1; the D gene assignment is ambiguous. Source material: blood. The receptor was isolated from an older woman with Graves' ophthalmopathy. The bases are TGTGCCAGCAGTTTAGTTCGTTCAGAGATTGAAGCTTTCTTT. It encodes CASSLVRSEIEAFF.